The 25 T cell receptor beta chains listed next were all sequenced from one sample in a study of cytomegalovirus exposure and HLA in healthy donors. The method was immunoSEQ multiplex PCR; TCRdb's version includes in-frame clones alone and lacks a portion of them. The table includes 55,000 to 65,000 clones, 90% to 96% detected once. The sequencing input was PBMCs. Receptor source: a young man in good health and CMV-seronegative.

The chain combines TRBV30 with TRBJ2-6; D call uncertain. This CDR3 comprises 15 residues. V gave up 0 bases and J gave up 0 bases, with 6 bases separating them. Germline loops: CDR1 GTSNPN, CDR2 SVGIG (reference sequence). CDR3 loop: CAWSVPRSGANVLTF. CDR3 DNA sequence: TGTGCCTGGAGTGTCCCCCGCTCTGGGGCCAACGTCCTGACTTTC.

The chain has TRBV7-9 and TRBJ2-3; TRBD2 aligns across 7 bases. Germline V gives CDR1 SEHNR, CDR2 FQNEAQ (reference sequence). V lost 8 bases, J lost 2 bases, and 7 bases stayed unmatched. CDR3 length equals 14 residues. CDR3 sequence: CASPSGADTDTQYF. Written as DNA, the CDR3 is TGTGCCAGCCCCAGCGGGGCAGACACAGATACGCAGTATTTT.

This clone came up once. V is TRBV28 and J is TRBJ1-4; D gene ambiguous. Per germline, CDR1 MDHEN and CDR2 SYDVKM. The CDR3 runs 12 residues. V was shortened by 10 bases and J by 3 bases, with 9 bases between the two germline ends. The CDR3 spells CATLASNEKLFF. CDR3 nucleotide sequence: TGTGCCACGTTAGCCTCTAATGAAAAACTGTTTTTT.

CDR3: CASSLAHPSEQFF. CDR3 DNA sequence: TGTGCCAGCAGCTTGGCCCACCCAAGCGAGCAGTTCTTC. The chain has TRBV5-6 and TRBJ2-1; no clear D. Germline values: CDR1 SGHDT, CDR2 YYEEEE. The CDR3 is made up of 13 amino acids. Trimming left V 0 bases short and J 10 bases short, with 11 bases between.

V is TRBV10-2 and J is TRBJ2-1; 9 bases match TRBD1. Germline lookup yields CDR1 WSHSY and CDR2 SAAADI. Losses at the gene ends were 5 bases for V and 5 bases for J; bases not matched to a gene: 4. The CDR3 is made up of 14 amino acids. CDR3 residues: CASSWTGAHNEQFF. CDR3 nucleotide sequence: TGCGCCAGCAGTTGGACAGGGGCGCACAATGAGCAGTTCTTC.

CDR3 amino acids: CASTIGVQGSGANVLTF. CDR3 coding DNA: TGTGCCAGCACCATTGGGGTACAGGGCTCTGGGGCCAACGTCCTGACTTTC. The chain combines TRBV5-4 with TRBJ2-6, with a weak D call TRBD1 (6 bases). The CDR3 runs 17 residues. Germline V gene sequence: CDR1 SGHNT, CDR2 YYREEE (reference sequence). The V end lost 6 bases, the J end lost 0 bases, and 16 bases lay between the germline ends.

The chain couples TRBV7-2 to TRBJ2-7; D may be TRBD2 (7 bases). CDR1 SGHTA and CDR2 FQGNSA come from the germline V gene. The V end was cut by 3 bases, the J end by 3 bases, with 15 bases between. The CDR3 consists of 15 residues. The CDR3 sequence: CASSFRGGGGYEQYF. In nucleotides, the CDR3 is TGTGCCAGCAGCTTCAGGGGTGGCGGGGGCTACGAGCAGTACTTC.

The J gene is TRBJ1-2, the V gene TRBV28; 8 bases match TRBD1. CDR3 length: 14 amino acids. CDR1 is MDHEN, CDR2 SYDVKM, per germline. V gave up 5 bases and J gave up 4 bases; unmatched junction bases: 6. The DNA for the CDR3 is TGTGCCAGCAGTCTAGGACAGGGCGGCTATGGCTACACCTTC. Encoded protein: CASSLGQGGYGYTF.

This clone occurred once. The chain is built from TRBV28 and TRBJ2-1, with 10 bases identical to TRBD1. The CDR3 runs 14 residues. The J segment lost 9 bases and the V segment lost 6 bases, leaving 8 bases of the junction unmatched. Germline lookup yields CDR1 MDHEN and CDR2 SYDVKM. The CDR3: CASSRSGTGAEQFF. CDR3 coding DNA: TGTGCCAGCAGCCGTTCCGGGACAGGGGCTGAGCAGTTCTTC. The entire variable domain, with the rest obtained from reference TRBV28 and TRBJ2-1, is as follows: DVKVTQSSRYLVKRTGEKVFLECVQDMDHENMFWYRQDPGLGLRLIYFSYDVKMKEKGDIPEGYSVSREKKERFSLILESASTNQTSMYLCASSRSGTGAEQFFGPGTRLTVL.

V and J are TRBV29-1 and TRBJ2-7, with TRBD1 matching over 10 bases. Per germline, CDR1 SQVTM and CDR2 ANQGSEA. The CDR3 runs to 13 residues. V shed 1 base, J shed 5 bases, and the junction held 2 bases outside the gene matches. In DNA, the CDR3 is TGCAGCGTTGAAGGGGACAGGGGAAACGAGCAGTACTTC. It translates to CSVEGDRGNEQYF.

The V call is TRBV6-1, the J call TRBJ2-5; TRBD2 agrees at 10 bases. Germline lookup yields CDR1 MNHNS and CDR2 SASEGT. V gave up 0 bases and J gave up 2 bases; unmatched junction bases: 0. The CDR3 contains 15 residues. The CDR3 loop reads CASSEAAGGQETQYF. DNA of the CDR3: TGTGCCAGCAGTGAAGCAGCGGGAGGGCAAGAGACCCAGTACTTC.

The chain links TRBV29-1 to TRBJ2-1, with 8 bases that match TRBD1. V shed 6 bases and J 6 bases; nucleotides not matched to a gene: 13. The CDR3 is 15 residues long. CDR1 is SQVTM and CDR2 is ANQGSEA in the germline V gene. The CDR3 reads CSVQSGTGGFNEQFF. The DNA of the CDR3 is TGCAGCGTCCAGTCAGGGACAGGCGGATTCAATGAGCAGTTCTTC.

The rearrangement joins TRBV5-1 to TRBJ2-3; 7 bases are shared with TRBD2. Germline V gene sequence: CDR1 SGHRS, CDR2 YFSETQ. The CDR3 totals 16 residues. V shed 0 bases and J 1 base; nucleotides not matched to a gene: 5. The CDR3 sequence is CASSLETGGRTDTQYF. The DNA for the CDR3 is TGCGCCAGCAGCTTGGAAACGGGAGGTCGCACAGATACGCAGTATTTT. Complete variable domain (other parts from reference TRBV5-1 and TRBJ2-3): KAGVTQTPRYLIKTRGQQVTLSCSPISGHRSVSWYQQTPGQGLQFLFEYFSETQRNKGNFPGRFSGRQFSNSRSEMNVSTLELGDSALYLCASSLETGGRTDTQYFGPGTRLTVL.

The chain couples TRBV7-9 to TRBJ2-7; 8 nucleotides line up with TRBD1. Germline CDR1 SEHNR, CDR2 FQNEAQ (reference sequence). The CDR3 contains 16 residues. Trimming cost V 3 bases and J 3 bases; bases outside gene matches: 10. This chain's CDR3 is CASSFSTGALGYEQYF. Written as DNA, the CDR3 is TGTGCCAGCAGCTTTTCGACAGGGGCTCTTGGCTACGAGCAGTACTTC.

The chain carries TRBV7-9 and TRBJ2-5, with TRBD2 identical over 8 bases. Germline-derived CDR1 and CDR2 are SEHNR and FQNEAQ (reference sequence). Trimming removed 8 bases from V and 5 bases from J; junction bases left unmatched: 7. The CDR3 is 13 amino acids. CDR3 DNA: TGTGCCAGCGCGGCGGGGGGAGTGGAGACCCAGTACTTC. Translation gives CASAAGGVETQYF.

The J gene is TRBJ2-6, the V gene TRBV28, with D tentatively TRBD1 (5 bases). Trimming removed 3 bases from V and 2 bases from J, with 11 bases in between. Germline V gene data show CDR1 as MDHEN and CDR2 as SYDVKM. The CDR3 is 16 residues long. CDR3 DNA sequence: TGTGCCAGCAGTTTCACAGGTGCCGCTGGGGCCAACGTCCTGACTTTC. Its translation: CASSFTGAAGANVLTF.

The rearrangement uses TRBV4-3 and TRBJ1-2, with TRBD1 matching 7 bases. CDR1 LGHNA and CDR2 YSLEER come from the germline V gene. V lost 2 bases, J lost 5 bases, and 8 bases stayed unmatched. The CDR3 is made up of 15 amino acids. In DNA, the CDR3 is TGCGCCAGCAGCCAAAAAGCTGACAGGGAGTATGGCTACACCTTC. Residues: CASSQKADREYGYTF.

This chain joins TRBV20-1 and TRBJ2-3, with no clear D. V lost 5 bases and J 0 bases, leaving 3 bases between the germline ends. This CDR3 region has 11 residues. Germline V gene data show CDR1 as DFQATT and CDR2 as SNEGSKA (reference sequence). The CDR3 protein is CSALSTDTQYF. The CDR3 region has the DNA TGCAGTGCTCTTAGCACAGATACGCAGTATTTT.

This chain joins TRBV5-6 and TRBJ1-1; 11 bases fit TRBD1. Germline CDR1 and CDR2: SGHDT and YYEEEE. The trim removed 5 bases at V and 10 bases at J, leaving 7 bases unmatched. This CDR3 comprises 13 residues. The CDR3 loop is CASSYPGQGGAFF. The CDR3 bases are TGTGCCAGCAGTTACCCGGGACAGGGGGGAGCTTTCTTT.

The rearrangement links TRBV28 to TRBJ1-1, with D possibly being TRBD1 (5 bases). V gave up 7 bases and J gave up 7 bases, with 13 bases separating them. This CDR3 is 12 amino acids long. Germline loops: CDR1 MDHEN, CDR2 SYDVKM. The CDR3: CASTHDSIEAFF. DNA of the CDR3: TGTGCCAGCACCCACGACAGTATTGAAGCTTTCTTT. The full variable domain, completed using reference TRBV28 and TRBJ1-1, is DVKVTQSSRYLVKRTGEKVFLECVQDMDHENMFWYRQDPGLGLRLIYFSYDVKMKEKGDIPEGYSVSREKKERFSLILESASTNQTSMYLCASTHDSIEAFFGQGTRLTVV.

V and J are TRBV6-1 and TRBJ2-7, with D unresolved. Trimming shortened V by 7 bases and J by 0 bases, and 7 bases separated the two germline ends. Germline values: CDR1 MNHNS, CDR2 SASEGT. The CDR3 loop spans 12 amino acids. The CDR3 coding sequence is TGTGCCAGCAATTCGGTCTCCTACGAGCAGTACTTC. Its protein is CASNSVSYEQYF.

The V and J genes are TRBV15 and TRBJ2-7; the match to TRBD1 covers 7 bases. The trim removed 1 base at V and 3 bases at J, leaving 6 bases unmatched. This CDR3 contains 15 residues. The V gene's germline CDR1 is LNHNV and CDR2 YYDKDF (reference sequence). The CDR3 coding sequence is TGTGCCACCAGCAGAGCAACAGGGGTGAGCTACGAGCAGTACTTC. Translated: CATSRATGVSYEQYF.

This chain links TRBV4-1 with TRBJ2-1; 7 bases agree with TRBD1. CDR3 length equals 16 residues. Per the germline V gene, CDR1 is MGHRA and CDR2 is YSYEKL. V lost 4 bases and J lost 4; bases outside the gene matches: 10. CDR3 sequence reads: CASSRQEGAPYNEQFF. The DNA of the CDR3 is TGCGCCAGCAGCCGACAAGAGGGGGCCCCTTACAATGAGCAGTTCTTC.

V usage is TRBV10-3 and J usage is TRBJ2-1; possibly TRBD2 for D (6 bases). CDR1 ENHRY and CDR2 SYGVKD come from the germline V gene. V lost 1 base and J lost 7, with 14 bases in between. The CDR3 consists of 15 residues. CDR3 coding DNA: TGTGCCATCAGTGAGTACCCGGGGGACCGTAATGAGCAGTTCTTC. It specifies CAISEYPGDRNEQFF.

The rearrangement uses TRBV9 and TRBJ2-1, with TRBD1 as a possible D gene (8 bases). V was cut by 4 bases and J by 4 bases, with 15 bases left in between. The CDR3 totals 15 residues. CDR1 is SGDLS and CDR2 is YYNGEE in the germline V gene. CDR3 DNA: TGTGCCAGCAGCATCGACAGGGGAGGGTACAATGAGCAGTTCTTC. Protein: CASSIDRGGYNEQFF.